These 20 T cell receptor beta chains were all obtained from the same sample, sequenced in a study of T cells in Graves' hyperthyroidism and ophthalmopathy. Amplified TCR beta CDR3 regions derived from RNA transcripts. HTBI primers were the set used in a first-round RT-PCR of the TCR CDR3. TCRdb called the multiplex PCR reads again in MiXCR, with one record for every CDR3 protein. This table has hundreds of thousands of distinct CDR3 sequences, 45% appearing once. Input material: peripheral blood or thyroid tissue (not recorded which). These receptors were collected from an adult man with Graves' disease, either hyperthyroidism or ophthalmopathy (not recorded which).

This clonotype has a count of ten or more. The CDR3 DNA is TGTGCCAGCAGCTTAGTAACCTACGAGCAGTACTTC. Its translation: CASSLVTYEQYF. The chain uses TRBV7-9 and TRBJ2-7; D is unclear. The V gene lost 1 base and the J gene lost 2 bases, with 3 bases spanning the gap. The CDR3 sequence is 12 residues long. Germline-derived CDR1 and CDR2 are SEHNR and FQNEAQ (reference sequence).

The genes are TRBV7-2 and TRBJ2-7, with 13 bases that match TRBD2. CDR3 length: 16 residues. CDR1 SGHTA and CDR2 FQGNSA come from the germline V gene. With V trimmed by 6 bases and J by 4 bases, 9 bases remained unmatched. CDR3 region: CASSLHGLAGEYEQYF. DNA of the CDR3: TGTGCCAGCAGTTTACATGGACTAGCGGGAGAATACGAGCAGTACTTC.

This clonotype appeared many times. This chain joins TRBV9 and TRBJ1-5; the match to TRBD1 covers 7 bases. With V trimmed by 2 bases and J by 3 bases, 5 bases remained unmatched. CDR3 length: 15 amino acids. Germline V gene lookup returns CDR1 SGDLS and CDR2 YYNGEE. CDR3 sequence: CASSVSGGVNQPQHF. Here the CDR3 DNA reads TGTGCCAGCAGCGTTTCAGGGGGAGTCAATCAGCCCCAGCATTTT.

This clonotype was seen just once. At one end the junction does not follow the germline gene, possibly because of a read error. V is TRBV7-2 and J is TRBJ1-6; the match to TRBD1 covers 8 bases. This CDR3 spans 15 amino acids. The germline gives CDR1 SGHTA, CDR2 FQGNSA. This CDR3 reads CASSVAGGSNSPLHF. CDR3 coding DNA: TGTGCCAGCAGCGTAGCAGGGGGCTCTAATTCACCCCTCCACTTT.

In this sample, this clonotype turned up a few times. This chain joins TRBV10-3 and TRBJ1-2, with D perhaps matching TRBD1 (6 bases). V lost 10 bases and J lost 0, with 18 bases in between. This CDR3 comprises 15 residues. Germline V gives CDR1 ENHRY, CDR2 SYGVKD. The CDR3: CASRSETGTNYGYTF. CDR3 bases: TGTGCCAGCAGATCCGAGACAGGCACTAACTATGGCTACACCTTC.

This clonotype was detected many times. The chain has TRBV19 and TRBJ1-1; possibly TRBD1 for D (6 bases). The ends were cut back, 3 bases at V and 3 bases at J, with 17 bases in the middle. CDR3 length equals 16 residues. CDR1 and CDR2 (germline): LNHDA, SQIVND (reference sequence). CDR3 loop: CASSIRGGPTHTEAFF. The CDR3 DNA sequence: TGTGCCAGTAGTATTCGGGGGGGCCCGACGCACACTGAAGCTTTCTTT.

This clonotype was seen once. The junction departs from germline at one end; a sequencing error may be responsible. This chain connects TRBV7-9 to TRBJ2-7; a weak D match, TRBD2 (5 bases). CDR3 length: 15 residues. CDR1 SEHNR and CDR2 FQNEAQ come from the germline V gene (reference sequence). CDR3 DNA sequence: TGCGCCAGCAGCCAAGTCAGCGGTAGCTCCTACGAGCAGTACTTC. It is translated as CASSQVSGSSYEQYF.

Ten or more counts support this clonotype. V usage is TRBV7-2 and J usage is TRBJ1-6; D remains ambiguous. Germline V lookup: CDR1 SGHTA, CDR2 FQGNSA. CDR3 length: 12 residues. V was shortened by 5 bases and J by 8 bases, with 7 bases between the two germline ends. The CDR3 DNA is TGTGCCAGCAGCCACGTCGATTCACCCCTCCACTTT. This codes for CASSHVDSPLHF.

Concerning this clonotype itself: This could be a read error, since a much larger clone is one nucleotide away. V usage is TRBV7-2 and J usage is TRBJ1-5; D unresolved. From germline, CDR1 is SGHTA and CDR2 FQGNSA. CDR3 length equals 15 residues. The CDR3: CASSLLGVGNQTQHF. The CDR3 coding sequence is TGTGCCAGCAGTTTATTGGGTGTTGGCAATCAGACCCAGCATTTT.

This clonotype was seen a few times. Its ends do not fully match the called genes, so a read error is possible. V and J are TRBV5-1 and TRBJ2-6, with D tentatively TRBD2 (6 bases). The CDR3 has 15 residues. Germline CDR1 SGHRS, CDR2 YFSETQ. The chain's CDR3 is CASSGPNTAANVLTF. The CDR3 DNA follows: TGTGCCAGCAGCGGGCCGAACACCGCGGCCAACGTCCTGACTTTC. Variable domain in full (rest from reference TRBV5-1 and TRBJ2-6): KAGVTQTPRYLIKTRGQQVTLSCSPISGHRSVSWYQQTPGQGLQFLFEYFSETQRNKGNFPGRFSGRQFSNSRSEMNVSTLELGDSALYLCASSGPNTAANVLTFGAGSRLTVL.

The V and J genes are TRBV6-1 and TRBJ1-1; TRBD1 agrees at 11 bases. V lost 9 bases to trimming and J lost 4 bases; unmatched junction nucleotides: 7. Germline V gene lookup returns CDR1 MNHNS and CDR2 SASEGT. There are 14 residues in the CDR3. The CDR3 nucleotides are TGTGCCAGTCGGACAGGGGGCTTTGGCACTGAAGCTTTCTTT. It specifies CASRTGGFGTEAFF.

This clonotype turned up a few times. This chain joins TRBV6-6 and TRBJ1-2, with 7 bases matching TRBD1. Germline V gene sequence: CDR1 MNHNY, CDR2 SVGAGI (reference sequence). Losses at the gene ends were 4 bases for V and 2 bases for J; bases not matched to a gene: 7. This CDR3 spans 15 amino acids. The CDR3: CASSLTGDKNYGYTF. Here the CDR3 DNA reads TGTGCCAGCAGTTTAACAGGGGACAAAAACTATGGCTACACCTTC.

This clonotype was seen a handful of times. V and J are TRBV7-9 and TRBJ2-2, with 9 bases fitting TRBD2. Germline loops: CDR1 SEHNR, CDR2 FQNEAQ (reference sequence). Trimming cost V 4 bases and J 4 bases; bases outside gene matches: 7. This CDR3 comprises 16 residues. CDR3 nucleotides: TGTGCCAGCAGCTCCCCGCGGGGGGGCGTCACCGGGGAGCTGTTTTTT. Residues: CASSSPRGGVTGELFF.

This clonotype was seen at least ten times. The rearrangement joins TRBV2 to TRBJ1-4; D gene unclear. CDR3 length: 12 residues. The germline V and J ends were trimmed by 4 bases and 7 bases, with 7 bases remaining between them. Looked up from germline, CDR1 is SNHLY and CDR2 is FYNNEI. The CDR3 reads CASSVLVEKLFF. In nucleotides, the CDR3 is TGTGCCAGCAGTGTCTTGGTTGAAAAACTGTTTTTT.

The DNA for the CDR3 is TGTGCCAGCAGCTTACGACTGGGGGCCGGGGGGCAGCCCCAGCATTTT. Translating it yields CASSLRLGAGGQPQHF. The chain recombines TRBV7-2 with TRBJ1-5; maybe TRBD1 (6 bases). Germline CDR1 and CDR2: SGHTA and FQGNSA. CDR3 length: 16 residues. V lost 2 bases, J lost 7 bases, and 18 bases lay in between. Looking up the rest from reference TRBV7-2 and TRBJ1-5 gives the full variable domain: GAGVSQSPSNKVTEKGKDVELRCDPISGHTALYWYRQSLGQGLEFLIYFQGNSAPDKSGLPSDRFSAERTGGSVSTLTIQRTQQEDSAVYLCASSLRLGAGGQPQHFGDGTRLSIL.

This clonotype was seen many times. Written as DNA, the CDR3 is TGCAGTGCTAGGAATGGGAACAATCAGCCCCAGCATTTT. Amino acids: CSARNGNNQPQHF. The rearrangement uses TRBV20-1 and TRBJ1-5, with D unresolved. The germline V gene encodes CDR1 DFQATT and CDR2 SNEGSKA (reference sequence). This CDR3 has 13 amino acids. The V gene lost 3 bases and the J gene lost 3 bases, with 9 bases spanning the gap.

The rearrangement uses TRBV29-1 and TRBJ2-5; D may match TRBD1 or TRBD2 (5 bases each). Trimming cost V 5 bases and J 3 bases, with 13 bases left between them. CDR3 length: 13 amino acids. Germline CDR1 reads SQVTM; CDR2 reads ANQGSEA. CDR3 DNA: TGCAGCGTTCGTCGGCAGGGAGAAGAGACCCAGTACTTC. It codes for CSVRRQGEETQYF.

The sample holds one count of this clonotype. The chain carries TRBV7-8 and TRBJ2-7, with D perhaps TRBD2 (6 bases). Looked up from germline, CDR1 is SGHVS and CDR2 is FQNEAQ. This CDR3 region has 15 residues. Trimming took 6 bases from V and 2 from J, leaving 17 bases between them. The CDR3 bases are TGTGCCAGCAGTCCCTCCGGGACTTTTACCTACGAGCAGTACTTC. It is translated as CASSPSGTFTYEQYF.

The table lists this clonotype with many counts. The J gene is TRBJ1-6, the V gene TRBV7-3, with no clear D. Germline V gives CDR1 SGHTA, CDR2 FQGTGA. The CDR3 spans 13 residues. The germline V and J ends were trimmed by 2 bases and 4 bases, with 3 bases remaining between them. DNA for the CDR3: TGTGCCAGCAGCTTAGAATATAATTCACCCCTCCACTTT. It yields the protein CASSLEYNSPLHF.

This chain links TRBV5-1 with TRBJ2-5; weak D call: TRBD1 (6 bases). In germline, CDR1 is SGHRS, CDR2 YFSETQ. The CDR3 totals 14 residues. V was cut by 3 bases and J by 2 bases, with 11 bases left in between. The CDR3 sequence is CASSYGQQQETQYF. CDR3 DNA sequence: TGCGCCAGCAGCTATGGACAGCAACAAGAGACCCAGTACTTC.